Below are 18 T cell receptor beta chains sequenced from a single sample in a study of T cells in Graves' hyperthyroidism and ophthalmopathy. Amplified TCR beta CDR3 regions came from RNA transcripts. The HTBI primer set was used in a first-round RT-PCR of the TCR CDR3. One entry per CDR3 protein results from TCRdb running MiXCR on the multiplex PCR reads. The sample records a few hundred thousand distinct CDR3 sequences, about 14% being singletons. Sequencing was performed on blood. The receptors were sampled from a woman aged 40 to 50 with Graves' hyperthyroidism that later progressed to Graves' ophthalmopathy.

The chain carries TRBV11-2 and TRBJ1-4, with D perhaps matching TRBD1 (5 bases). V was pared by 1 base and J by 6 bases, with 15 bases between. Germline lookup yields CDR1 SGHAT and CDR2 FQNNGV. The CDR3 is made up of 16 amino acids. The CDR3 spells CASSLAWGRRHEKLFF. As DNA, the CDR3 is TGTGCCAGCAGCTTAGCGTGGGGACGGCGGCATGAAAAACTGTTTTTT. Drawing the rest from reference TRBV11-2 and TRBJ1-4, the complete variable domain is EAGVAQSPRYKIIEKRQSVAFWCNPISGHATLYWYQQILGQGPKLLIQFQNNGVVDDSQLPKDRFSAERLKGVDSTLKIQPAKLEDSAVYLCASSLAWGRRHEKLFFGSGTQLSVL.

This clonotype has ten or more counts. The chain couples TRBV2 to TRBJ2-1, with D unclear. CDR1 and CDR2 from the germline V gene are SNHLY and FYNNEI. This CDR3 comprises 16 residues. V was shortened by 4 bases and J by 1 base, with 14 bases between the two germline ends. The CDR3 DNA follows: TGTGCCAGCAGTGGGGCTGACCGCGGTTCCTACAATGAGCAGTTCTTC. Translating it yields CASSGADRGSYNEQFF.

This clonotype was detected many times. The chain uses TRBV2 and TRBJ1-1; D remains unclear. Germline values: CDR1 SNHLY, CDR2 FYNNEI. V lost 4 bases, J lost 4 bases, and 13 bases lay in between. The CDR3 is 14 amino acids. CDR3 region: CASSVERAGTEAFF. The CDR3 DNA follows: TGTGCCAGCAGTGTTGAGAGGGCTGGCACTGAAGCTTTCTTT.

Ten or more counts support this clonotype. This chain uses TRBV12-3 or TRBV12-4 with TRBJ1-3, with 7 bases that match TRBD1. V lost 2 bases to trimming and J lost 1 base; unmatched junction nucleotides: 2. The CDR3 has 15 residues. The CDR3: CASSLQGGSGNTIYF. The CDR3 DNA is TGTGCCAGCAGTTTACAGGGGGGGTCTGGAAACACCATATATTTT.

This clonotype showed up many times. The rearrangement uses TRBV29-1 and TRBJ2-3, with 7 bases that match TRBD2. The CDR3 runs 15 residues. V lost 3 bases, J lost 1 base, and 7 bases stayed unmatched. The germline V gene encodes CDR1 SQVTM and CDR2 ANQGSEA. Here the CDR3 reads CSVDRPSGRTDTQYF. The CDR3 DNA sequence: TGCAGCGTTGATCGCCCTAGCGGACGCACAGATACGCAGTATTTT.

This clonotype has at least ten counts. This chain uses TRBV10-3 with TRBJ2-3; TRBD2 might be the D (5 bases). Between the trimmed V and J ends, which lost 4 bases and 2 bases, there was a span of 13 bases. CDR1 is ENHRY, CDR2 SYGVKD, per germline. The CDR3 extends over 15 amino acids. The chain's CDR3 is CAISGQAESTDTQYF. The CDR3 DNA follows: TGTGCCATCAGTGGCCAAGCGGAATCCACAGATACGCAGTATTTT.

This clonotype has at least ten counts. The germline gene is not matched at one end of the junction; a read error may be the cause. The genes are TRBV27 and TRBJ2-7; TRBD2 agrees at 10 bases. CDR1 and CDR2 from the germline V gene are MNHEY and SMNVEV (reference sequence). The CDR3 consists of 15 residues. CDR3 in DNA: TGTGCCAGCAGTTTTTCTAGCGGGAGCTCCCACGAGCAGTACTTC. This gives the protein CASSFSSGSSHEQYF.

The V call is TRBV28, the J call TRBJ2-3; no clear D gene. Germline-derived CDR1 and CDR2 are MDHEN and SYDVKM. V lost 2 bases, J lost 8 bases, and 11 bases lay in between. There are 13 residues in the CDR3. The CDR3 loop is CASSLVKKGTQYF. CDR3 sequence (DNA): TGTGCCAGCAGTTTAGTAAAAAAGGGTACGCAGTATTTT.

V is TRBV6-2 or TRBV6-3 and J is TRBJ1-5; 9 bases agree with TRBD1. The germline gives CDR1 MNHEY, CDR2 SVGEGT. The CDR3 spans 15 residues. The trim removed 8 bases at V and 10 bases at J, leaving 15 bases unmatched. CDR3 sequence reads: CASGHRGHSQLPQHF. The CDR3 DNA reads TGTGCCAGCGGTCACAGGGGGCACTCCCAATTACCCCAGCATTTT.

This clonotype was seen at least ten times. V and J are TRBV29-1 and TRBJ1-3; D uncertain. The CDR3 contains 13 residues. Germline assignment: CDR1 SQVTM and CDR2 ANQGSEA. Deletions cut 7 bases from V and 2 bases from J, with 12 bases between. The CDR3 nucleotides read TGCAGCGCTGTGGGATTAGCTGGAAACACCATATATTTT. It yields the protein CSAVGLAGNTIYF.

The chain has TRBV9 and TRBJ2-2; 7 nucleotides agree with TRBD2. CDR1 is SGDLS and CDR2 is YYNGEE in the germline V gene. The V and J ends lost 3 bases and 7 bases, in that order; junction bases with no gene match: 3. This CDR3 is built from 13 residues. CDR3 bases: TGTGCCAGCAGCGCATCGGGAGGCGGGGAGCTGTTTTTT. Translating gives CASSASGGGELFF. The variable domain in full, completed from reference TRBV9 and TRBJ2-2, reads DSGVTQTPKHLITATGQRVTLRCSPRSGDLSVYWYQQSLDQGLQFLIQYYNGEERAKGNILERFSAQQFPDLHSELNLSSLELGDSALYFCASSASGGGELFFGEGSRLTVL.

This clonotype has just a few counts. This clone may be a read error of a much larger clone one base away. The rearrangement joins TRBV3-1 to TRBJ1-5, with D unclear. This CDR3 contains 13 residues. CDR1 LGHDT and CDR2 YNNKEL come from the germline V gene (reference sequence). Trimming cost V 5 bases and J 9 bases, with 14 bases left between them. The CDR3 sequence: CASSSLNDPPQHF. CDR3 DNA: TGTGCCAGCAGCTCCCTAAATGACCCGCCCCAGCATTTT.

The CDR3 DNA sequence: TGCAGCGTTGCAGGGGCCCTAGGGTATGGCTACACCTTC. This codes for CSVAGALGYGYTF. The chain employs TRBV29-1 and TRBJ1-2, with TRBD1 as a possible D gene (6 bases). Trimming shortened V by 4 bases and J by 5 bases, and 14 bases separated the two germline ends. CDR3 length: 13 residues. The germline CDR1 and CDR2 sequences are SQVTM and ANQGSEA. The full variable domain, in which reference TRBV29-1 and TRBJ1-2 provide the parts outside the CDR3, is SAVISQKPSRDICQRGTSLTIQCQVDSQVTMMFWYRQQPGQSLTLIATANQGSEATYESGFVIDKFPISRPNLTFSTLTVSNMSPEDSSIYLCSVAGALGYGYTFGSGTRLTVV.

This clonotype showed up just a few times. The genes are TRBV3-1 and TRBJ2-1; D is unresolved. The germline V and J ends were trimmed by 3 bases and 5 bases, with 8 bases remaining between them. The CDR3 is 13 amino acids. Germline V lookup: CDR1 LGHDT, CDR2 YNNKEL (reference sequence). The CDR3 DNA follows: TGTGCCAGCAGCCATGTTCTAAACAATGAGCAGTTCTTC. Translated, it gives CASSHVLNNEQFF.

This clonotype has ten or more counts. This rearrangement joins TRBV3-1 to TRBJ2-1, with D possibly TRBD1 on 6 matching bases. Germline V gene lookup returns CDR1 LGHDT and CDR2 YNNKEL (reference sequence). V was trimmed by 2 bases and J by 8 bases, leaving 10 bases between them. This CDR3 has 13 amino acids. The CDR3 loop is CASSQLTGDEQFF. In DNA, the CDR3 is TGTGCCAGCAGCCAACTGACAGGCGATGAGCAGTTCTTC.

This clonotype was counted a few times. This chain connects TRBV20-1 to TRBJ1-1; 7 bases agree with TRBD1. CDR1 and CDR2 from the germline V gene are DFQATT and SNEGSKA (reference sequence). Trimming removed 3 bases from V and 0 bases from J; junction bases left unmatched: 10. This CDR3 region has 16 residues. The CDR3 coding sequence is TGCAGTGCTAGGGGATTAACCGGGACAGTGAACACTGAAGCTTTCTTT. It translates to CSARGLTGTVNTEAFF.

The chain couples TRBV6-1 to TRBJ2-3; 7 nucleotides align to TRBD1. From germline, CDR1 is MNHNS and CDR2 SASEGT. The CDR3 has 17 residues. J was trimmed by 4 bases and V by 6 bases; bases with no gene match: 16. The DNA of the CDR3 is TGTGCCAGCAGGAAAATTATGACAGGGTTGAGGGCAGATACGCAGTATTTT. Protein product: CASRKIMTGLRADTQYF.

The chain joins TRBV13 to TRBJ2-1; D is possibly TRBD1 (6 bases). V lost 5 bases and J lost 6, with 17 bases in between. The CDR3 consists of 15 residues. Germline V gene data show CDR1 as PRHDT and CDR2 as FYEKMQ (reference sequence). This CDR3 reads CASSQPRGGINEQFF. In DNA, the CDR3 is TGTGCCAGCAGCCAGCCCAGGGGTGGAATCAATGAGCAGTTCTTC.